The entry below gives a single T cell receptor (beta chain) sequence along with its context. Its specificity is unknown. This specimen belongs to a study of blood T cell dynamics during melanoma immunotherapy. Study-level information: Patients with metastatic melanoma got pembrolizumab or nivolumab-ipilimumab as first-line care.

TCRdb's table, derived via immunoSEQ multiplex PCR, lists solely in-frame clones and lacks some. The sample records about 13,000 clones, around 92% being singletons. Specified time point: pre-treatment baseline. Samples come from before therapy and from week 3 after the first blockade cycle. The CDR3 runs to 17 residues. The germline V and J ends were trimmed by 2 bases and 5 bases, with 21 bases remaining between them. The germline V gene has CDR1 SGHTA and CDR2 FQGNSA. Study conclusions and caveats: Unlike progressors, later disease-control patients had W3 repertoires gaining clonality or diversity.

The sequenced sample was blood, obtained from a patient treated with checkpoint blockade. This sequence joins TRBV7-2 and TRBJ2-5; TRBD1 is a possible D gene (5 bases). The receptor comes from a human donor with melanoma. In nucleotides, the CDR3 is TGTGCCAGCAGCTTATTGACAGTGGGGCTCAGTCCGGAGACCCAGTACTTC. It specifies CASSLLTVGLSPETQYF.